This T cell receptor beta chain was recovered during a study of T cells in Graves' hyperthyroidism and ophthalmopathy. Researchers amplified the TCR beta CDR3 regions from RNA transcripts. First-round RT-PCR targeting the TCR CDR3 was performed with the HTBI primer set. TCRdb ran MiXCR on the multiplex PCR reads and lists one entry per CDR3 protein. The table includes around 97,000 distinct CDR3 sequences, 40% to 50% detected once. Notes on this clonotype: As yet, its antigen is unknown.

The trim removed 7 bases at V and 8 bases at J, leaving 14 bases unmatched. The CDR3 is 15 residues long. Germline CDR1 and CDR2: SGHAT and FQNNGV. Study results and limitations: Most clonotypes expanded in the thyroid (above 0.001) were also present in blood.

This TCR was recovered from a man aged 40-50 years with Graves' hyperthyroidism. The chain employs TRBV11-2 and TRBJ2-1; TRBD2 matches at 7 bases. Sequenced: blood. The CDR3 sequence is CASKQTSSARDEQFF. CDR3 DNA: TGTGCCAGCAAACAGACTAGCAGTGCACGGGATGAGCAGTTCTTC.